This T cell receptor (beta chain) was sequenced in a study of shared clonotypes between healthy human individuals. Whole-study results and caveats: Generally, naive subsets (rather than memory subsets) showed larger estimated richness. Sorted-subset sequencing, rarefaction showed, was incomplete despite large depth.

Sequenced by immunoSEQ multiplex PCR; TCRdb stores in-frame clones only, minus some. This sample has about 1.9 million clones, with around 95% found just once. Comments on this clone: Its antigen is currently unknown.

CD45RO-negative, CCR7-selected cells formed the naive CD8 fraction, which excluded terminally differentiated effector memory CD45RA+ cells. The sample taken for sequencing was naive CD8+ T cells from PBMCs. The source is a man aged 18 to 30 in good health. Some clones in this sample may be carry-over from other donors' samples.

The CDR3 sequence is CASSLRVGDNEQFF. CDR3 sequence (DNA): TGTGCCAGCAGCTTACGGGTTGGGGACAATGAGCAGTTCTTC. This sequence joins TRBV7-7 and TRBJ2-1; no clear D gene. V gave up 2 bases and J gave up 5 bases, with 10 bases separating them. Germline V CDR1 and CDR2: SSHAT, FNYEAQ (reference sequence). This CDR3 has 14 amino acids.